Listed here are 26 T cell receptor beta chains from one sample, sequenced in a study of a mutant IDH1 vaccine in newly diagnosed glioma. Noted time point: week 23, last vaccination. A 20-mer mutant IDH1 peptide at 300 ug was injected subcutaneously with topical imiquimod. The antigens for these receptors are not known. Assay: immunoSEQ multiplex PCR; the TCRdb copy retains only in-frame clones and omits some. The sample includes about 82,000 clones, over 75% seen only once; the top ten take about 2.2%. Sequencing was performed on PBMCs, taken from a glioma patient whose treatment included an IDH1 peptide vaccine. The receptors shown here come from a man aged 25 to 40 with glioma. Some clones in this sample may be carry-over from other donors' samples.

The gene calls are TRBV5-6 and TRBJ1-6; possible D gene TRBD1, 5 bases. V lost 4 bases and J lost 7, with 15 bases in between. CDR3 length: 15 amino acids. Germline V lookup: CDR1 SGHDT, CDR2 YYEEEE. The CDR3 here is CASSPIRQQNSPLHF. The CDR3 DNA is TGTGCCAGCAGCCCAATCCGACAGCAGAATTCACCCCTCCACTTT.

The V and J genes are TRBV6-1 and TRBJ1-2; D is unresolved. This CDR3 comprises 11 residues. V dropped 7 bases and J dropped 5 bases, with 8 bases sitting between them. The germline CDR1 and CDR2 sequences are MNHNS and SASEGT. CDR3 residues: CASTQYYGYTF. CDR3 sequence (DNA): TGTGCCAGCACGCAGTATTATGGCTACACCTTC.

The CDR3 here is CASSLSTAEQETQYF. The CDR3 DNA follows: TGTGCCAGCAGCTTGAGTACGGCAGAACAAGAGACCCAGTACTTC. The rearrangement uses TRBV5-4 and TRBJ2-5; D remains unclear. Germline V gene lookup returns CDR1 SGHNT and CDR2 YYREEE (reference sequence). V gave up 1 base and J gave up 2 bases, with 12 bases separating them. This CDR3 is 15 amino acids long.

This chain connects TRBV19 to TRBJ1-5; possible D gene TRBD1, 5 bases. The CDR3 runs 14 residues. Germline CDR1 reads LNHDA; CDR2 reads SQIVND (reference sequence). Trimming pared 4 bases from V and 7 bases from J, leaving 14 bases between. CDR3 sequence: CASSTGGGRQPQHF. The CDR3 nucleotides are TGTGCCAGTAGTACGGGGGGGGGTAGACAGCCCCAGCATTTT.

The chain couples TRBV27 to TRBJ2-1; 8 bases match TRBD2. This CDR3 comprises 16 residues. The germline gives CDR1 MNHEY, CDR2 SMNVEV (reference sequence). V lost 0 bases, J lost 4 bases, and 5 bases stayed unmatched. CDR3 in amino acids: CASSLSAGVGYNEQFF. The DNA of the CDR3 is TGTGCCAGCAGTTTATCAGCGGGAGTGGGGTACAATGAGCAGTTCTTC.

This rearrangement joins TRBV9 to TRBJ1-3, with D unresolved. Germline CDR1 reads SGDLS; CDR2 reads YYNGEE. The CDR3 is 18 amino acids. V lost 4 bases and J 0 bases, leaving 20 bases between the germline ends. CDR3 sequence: CASSPSTGNHFSGNTIYF. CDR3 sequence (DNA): TGTGCCAGCAGCCCTTCCACGGGAAACCATTTCTCTGGAAACACCATATATTTT. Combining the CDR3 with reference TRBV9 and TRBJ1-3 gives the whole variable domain DSGVTQTPKHLITATGQRVTLRCSPRSGDLSVYWYQQSLDQGLQFLIQYYNGEERAKGNILERFSAQQFPDLHSELNLSSLELGDSALYFCASSPSTGNHFSGNTIYFGEGSWLTVV.

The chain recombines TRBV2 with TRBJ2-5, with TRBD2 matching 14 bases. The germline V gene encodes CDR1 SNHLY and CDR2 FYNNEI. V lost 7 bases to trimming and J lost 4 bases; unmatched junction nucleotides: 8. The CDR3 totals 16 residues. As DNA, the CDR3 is TGTGCCAGCACCCCGACTAGCGGGGGGGCCTTAGAGACCCAGTACTTC. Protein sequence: CASTPTSGGALETQYF.

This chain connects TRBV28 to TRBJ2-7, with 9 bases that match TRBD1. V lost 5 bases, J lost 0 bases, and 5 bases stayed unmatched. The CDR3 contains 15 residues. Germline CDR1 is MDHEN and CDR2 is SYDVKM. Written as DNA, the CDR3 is TGTGCCAGCAGTCTTGAACAGGGGGCCTCCTACGAGCAGTACTTC. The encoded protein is CASSLEQGASYEQYF.

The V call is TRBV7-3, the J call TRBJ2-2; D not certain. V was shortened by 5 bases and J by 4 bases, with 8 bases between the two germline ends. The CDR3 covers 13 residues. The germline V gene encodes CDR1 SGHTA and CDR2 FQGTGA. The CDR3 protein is CASSPGFTGELFF. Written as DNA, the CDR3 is TGTGCCAGCAGCCCGGGTTTCACCGGGGAGCTGTTTTTT.

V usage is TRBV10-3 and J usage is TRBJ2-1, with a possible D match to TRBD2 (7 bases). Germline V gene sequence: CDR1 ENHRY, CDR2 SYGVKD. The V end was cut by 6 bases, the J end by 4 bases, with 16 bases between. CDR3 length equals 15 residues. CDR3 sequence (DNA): TGTGCCATCAGGGGGGGCGGGAGTACTTACAATGAGCAGTTCTTC. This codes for CAIRGGGSTYNEQFF.

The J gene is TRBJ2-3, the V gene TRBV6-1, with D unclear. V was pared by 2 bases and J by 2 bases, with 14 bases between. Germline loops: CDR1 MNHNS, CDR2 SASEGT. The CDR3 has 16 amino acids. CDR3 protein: CASSEWMGATTDTQYF. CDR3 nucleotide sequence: TGTGCCAGCAGTGAATGGATGGGCGCTACCACAGATACGCAGTATTTT.

As DNA, the CDR3 is TGTGCCAGCAGCTTGGAGGGTAGGGATGAGCAGTTCTTC. Translated, it gives CASSLEGRDEQFF. The rearrangement uses TRBV5-8 and TRBJ2-1, with D unclear. With 0 bases removed from V and 8 bases from J, the gap between germline ends came to 9 bases. CDR1 is SGHTS, CDR2 YDEGEE, per germline. CDR3 length equals 13 residues.

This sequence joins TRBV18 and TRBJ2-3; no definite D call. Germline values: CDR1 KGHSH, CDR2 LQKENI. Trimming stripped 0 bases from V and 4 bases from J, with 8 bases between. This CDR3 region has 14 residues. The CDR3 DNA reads TGTGCCAGCTCACCACCGGTTTTGGCAGATACGCAGTATTTT. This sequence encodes CASSPPVLADTQYF.

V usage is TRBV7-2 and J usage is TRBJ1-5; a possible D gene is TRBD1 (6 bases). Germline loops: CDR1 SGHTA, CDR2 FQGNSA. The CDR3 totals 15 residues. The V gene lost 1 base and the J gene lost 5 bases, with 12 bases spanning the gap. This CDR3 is CASSLGGGGDQPQHF. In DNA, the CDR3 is TGTGCCAGCAGCTTAGGGGGAGGGGGAGATCAGCCCCAGCATTTT.

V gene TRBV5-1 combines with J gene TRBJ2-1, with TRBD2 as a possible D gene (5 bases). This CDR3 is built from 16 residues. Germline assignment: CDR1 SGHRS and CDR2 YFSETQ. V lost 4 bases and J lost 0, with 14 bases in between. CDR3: CASSRELGSSYNEQFF. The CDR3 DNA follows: TGCGCCAGCAGCCGCGAGCTGGGGAGCTCCTACAATGAGCAGTTCTTC.

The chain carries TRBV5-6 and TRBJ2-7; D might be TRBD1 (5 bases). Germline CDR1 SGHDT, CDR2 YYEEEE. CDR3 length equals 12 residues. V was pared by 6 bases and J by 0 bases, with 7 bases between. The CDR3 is CASNRFSYEQYF. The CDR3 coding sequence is TGTGCCAGCAACAGGTTCTCCTACGAGCAGTACTTC. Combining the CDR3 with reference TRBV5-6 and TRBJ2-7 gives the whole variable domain DAGVTQSPTHLIKTRGQQVTLRCSPKSGHDTVSWYQQALGQGPQFIFQYYEEEERQRGNFPDRFSGHQFPNYSSELNVNALLLGDSALYLCASNRFSYEQYFGPGTRLTVT.

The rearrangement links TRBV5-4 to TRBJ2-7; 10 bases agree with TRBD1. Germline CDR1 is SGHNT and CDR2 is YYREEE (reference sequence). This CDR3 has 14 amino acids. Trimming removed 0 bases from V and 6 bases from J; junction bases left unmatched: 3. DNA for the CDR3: TGTGCCAGCAGCTTGGTTGACAGGGGGCGCGAGCAGTACTTC. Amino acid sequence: CASSLVDRGREQYF.

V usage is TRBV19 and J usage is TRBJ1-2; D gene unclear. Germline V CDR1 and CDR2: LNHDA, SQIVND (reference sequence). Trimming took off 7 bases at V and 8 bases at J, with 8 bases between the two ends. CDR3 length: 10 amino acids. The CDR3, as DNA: TGTGCCAGTAAGGGCCAAGGCTACACCTTC. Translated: CASKGQGYTF.

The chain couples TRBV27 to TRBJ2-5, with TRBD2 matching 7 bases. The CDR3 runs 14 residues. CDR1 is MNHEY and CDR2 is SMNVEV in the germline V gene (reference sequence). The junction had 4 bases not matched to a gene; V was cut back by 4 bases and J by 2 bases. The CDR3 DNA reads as TGTGCCAGCAGTTACTGGGGGGGGCAAGAGACCCAGTACTTC. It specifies CASSYWGGQETQYF.

The CDR3 DNA follows: TGTGCCAGCAGTTTTTCAGGGTTGTCGAAAGAGACCCAGTACTTC. Encoded protein: CASSFSGLSKETQYF. The V gene is TRBV27, the J gene TRBJ2-5, with D perhaps matching TRBD1 (5 bases). The germline V gene encodes CDR1 MNHEY and CDR2 SMNVEV (reference sequence). The CDR3 loop spans 15 amino acids. The V and J ends lost 3 bases and 3 bases respectively, with 14 bases between them.

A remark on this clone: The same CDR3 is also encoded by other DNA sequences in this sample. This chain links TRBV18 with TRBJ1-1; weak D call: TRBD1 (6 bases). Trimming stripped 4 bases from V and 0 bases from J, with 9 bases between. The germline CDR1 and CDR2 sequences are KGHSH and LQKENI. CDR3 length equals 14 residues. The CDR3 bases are TGTGCCAGCTCACAAGGACAGTTGAACACTGAAGCTTTCTTT. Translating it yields CASSQGQLNTEAFF.

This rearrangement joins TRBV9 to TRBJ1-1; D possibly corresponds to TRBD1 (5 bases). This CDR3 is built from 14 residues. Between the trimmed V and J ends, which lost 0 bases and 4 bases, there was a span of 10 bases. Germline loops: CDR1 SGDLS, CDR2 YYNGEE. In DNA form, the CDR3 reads TGTGCCAGCAGCGTAGATGGGGGTGTCACTGAAGCTTTCTTT. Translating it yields CASSVDGGVTEAFF.

For the CDR3, the DNA is TGTGCCAGCATCGACTCATTAGGGGGTCCAGCCAAAAACATTCAGTACTTC. Translated, it gives CASIDSLGGPAKNIQYF. This chain joins TRBV7-9 and TRBJ2-4; a possible D gene is TRBD1 (6 bases). CDR1 and CDR2 from the germline V gene are SEHNR and FQNEAQ (reference sequence). The CDR3 is made up of 17 amino acids. Trimming pared 7 bases from V and 0 bases from J, leaving 19 bases between.

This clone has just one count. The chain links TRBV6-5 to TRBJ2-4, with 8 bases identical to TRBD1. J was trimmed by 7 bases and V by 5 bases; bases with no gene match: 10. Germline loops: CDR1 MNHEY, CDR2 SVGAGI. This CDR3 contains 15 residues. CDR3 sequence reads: CASSVAGGPRNIQYF. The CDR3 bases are TGTGCCAGCAGTGTGGCAGGGGGCCCCAGGAACATTCAGTACTTC.

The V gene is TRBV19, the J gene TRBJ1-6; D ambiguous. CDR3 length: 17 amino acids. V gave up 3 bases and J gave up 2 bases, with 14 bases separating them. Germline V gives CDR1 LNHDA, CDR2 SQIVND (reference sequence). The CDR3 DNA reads TGTGCCAGTAGTATTACACAGCGCAGCCCCTATAATTCACCCCTCCACTTT. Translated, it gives CASSITQRSPYNSPLHF. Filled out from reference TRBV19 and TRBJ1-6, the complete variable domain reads DGGITQSPKYLFRKEGQNVTLSCEQNLNHDAMYWYRQDPGQGLRLIYYSQIVNDFQKGDIAEGYSVSREKKESFPLTVTSAQKNPTAFYLCASSITQRSPYNSPLHFGNGTRLTVT.

The CDR3 is CASSFRGSHEQYF. The CDR3 region has the DNA TGTGCCAGCAGCTTCAGGGGTTCCCACGAGCAGTACTTC. V gene TRBV11-2 combines with J gene TRBJ2-7, with D maybe TRBD1 (6 bases). Trimming took off 3 bases at V and 5 bases at J, with 11 bases between the two ends. Germline V CDR1 and CDR2: SGHAT, FQNNGV. The CDR3 loop spans 13 amino acids. Drawing the rest from reference TRBV11-2 and TRBJ2-7, the complete variable domain is EAGVAQSPRYKIIEKRQSVAFWCNPISGHATLYWYQQILGQGPKLLIQFQNNGVVDDSQLPKDRFSAERLKGVDSTLKIQPAKLEDSAVYLCASSFRGSHEQYFGPGTRLTVT.